The clone carrying this T cell receptor (beta chain) was found a few times. Its antigen is unidentified. Unique molecular identifiers were in the cDNA, with template-switch universal primer binding. TCRdb passed the 5' RACE reads through MiXCR, listing each CDR3 protein once. The sample holds about 190,000 distinct CDR3 sequences, more than 15% seen once. The CDR3 covers 15 residues. The ends were cut back, 1 base at V and 5 bases at J, with 11 bases in the middle. Per the germline V gene, CDR1 is SEHNR and CDR2 is FQNEAQ (reference sequence). The entry originates in a study of identical twins. Study conclusions and caveats: In zero-insertion analyses, partial confounding could arise from invariant MAIT and iNKT cells. An excess of low generation probability was shown by twin-shared out-of-frame alpha sequences.

The sample was also linked to a second study, of T cells expressing NK-cell markers.

This TCR derives from a woman aged 18-30 years in good health. The chain employs TRBV7-9 and TRBJ1-4; D is uncertain. The sample comprised CD8+ T cells sorted from blood. The CDR3 DNA is TGTGCCAGCAGCTTAGGGGTCGCCCCGAATGAAAAACTGTTTTTT. This encodes CASSLGVAPNEKLFF.